The text below deals with one T cell receptor beta chain. The source of the sample is a study of blood T cell repertoires in COVID-19. Study context: T cells, B-cell-depleted T cells, or PBMCs provided the cDNA or gDNA that served as material.

This table comes from immunoSEQ multiplex PCR, and its TCRdb copy is limited to in-frame clones, with some not included. Among under 90,000 clones listed, over 70% were seen once. V was pared by 0 bases and J by 0 bases, with 12 bases between. Germline V gene data show CDR1 as SGHVS and CDR2 as FQNEAQ. The CDR3 sequence is 17 residues long. The receptor was isolated from a man aged 50-60 years with active or convalescent COVID-19. Specimen: peripheral blood. The V and J genes are TRBV7-8 and TRBJ1-5; no clear D. The DNA of the CDR3 is TGTGCCAGCAGCTTAGCGAACTCCAGGTATAGCAATCAGCCCCAGCATTTT. This codes for CASSLANSRYSNQPQHF.